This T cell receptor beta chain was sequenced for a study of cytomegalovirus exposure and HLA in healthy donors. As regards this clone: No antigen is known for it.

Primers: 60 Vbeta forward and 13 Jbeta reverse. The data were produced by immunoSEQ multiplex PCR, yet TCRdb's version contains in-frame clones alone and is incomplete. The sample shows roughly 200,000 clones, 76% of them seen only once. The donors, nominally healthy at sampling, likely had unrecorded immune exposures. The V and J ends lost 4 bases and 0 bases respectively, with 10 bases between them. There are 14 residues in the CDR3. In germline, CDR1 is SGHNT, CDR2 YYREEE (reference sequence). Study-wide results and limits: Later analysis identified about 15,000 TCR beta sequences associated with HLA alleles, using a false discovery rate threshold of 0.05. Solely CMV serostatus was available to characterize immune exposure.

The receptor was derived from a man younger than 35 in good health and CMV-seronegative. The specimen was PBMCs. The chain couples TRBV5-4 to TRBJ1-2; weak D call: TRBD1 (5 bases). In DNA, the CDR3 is TGTGCCAGCAGCCGGGGGGACTCTAACTATGGCTACACCTTC. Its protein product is CASSRGDSNYGYTF.